This T cell receptor beta chain was recovered during a study of shared clonotypes between healthy human individuals. About the research overall: Samples came from a couple of female and three male donors aged 18 to 49. Points from the study as a whole: A handful of donors showed sharing of approximately 5% of naive CD4 clonotypes. Sequencing depth was a factor that was expected to affect clonotype sharing among donors.

Notes on this clone: Antigen unknown.

V lost 5 bases to trimming and J lost 7 bases, with 12 bases between them. Germline loops: CDR1 LNHDA, CDR2 SQIVND (reference sequence). This CDR3 spans 13 amino acids. Once extracted for a subset, genomic DNA was divided evenly among several immunoSEQ plates. The table came from immunoSEQ multiplex PCR; TCRdb's copy has only in-frame clones and leaves some out. The repertoire has 850,000 to 1,200,000 clones, about 75% of them found once; the top ten carry about 1.5%. The gene calls are TRBV19 and TRBJ1-5; D unclear. This TCR came from a man between 18 and 35 years old in good health. The sample taken for sequencing was memory CD4+ T cells sorted from blood. Indicated subset: CD45RA-negative fraction. This CDR3 is CASSGRAVQPQHF. DNA of the CDR3: TGTGCCAGTAGTGGACGGGCGGTCCAGCCCCAGCATTTT.